This T cell receptor (beta chain) comes out of a study of CD8+ T cells in alopecia areata listed by TCRdb under 2018. Background on the whole study: To study T cell clonal expansion in alopecia areata, the researchers applied high-throughput TCRbeta sequencing to both the C3H/HeJ mouse model and human patients. On the human side, TCRbeta sequencing was run on scalp tissue and on sorted CD4+ and CD8+ peripheral blood T cells from healthy controls and from alopecia areata patients with either patchy or totalis/universalis disease. Scalp clonality was compared among normal scalp (n=4), patchy alopecia areata scalp (n=8), and alopecia totalis/universalis scalp (n=8). RNA was extracted with the PAXgene miRNA kit for fixed scalp, the miRNeasy kit for PBMCs, and the RNeasy kit for mouse skin. TCRbeta CDR3 regions were amplified by immunoSEQ multiplex PCR with 35 Vbeta forward and 13 Jbeta reverse primers. Broad study findings and their caveats: Compared with normal scalp, lesional scalp had higher clonality and more expanded CD8+ clones, particularly in alopecia totalis/universalis, a pattern that suggests antigenic drive. Unlike mouse skin, where gammadelta T cells dominate, normal human skin contains resident alphabeta T cells that get sequenced too, which complicates analysis of the scalp TCR repertoire. TCR sequences shared between patients were less clear than in mice, possibly partly because of HLA diversity in the patient population.

Lesional scalp punch biopsies and peripheral blood were collected from alopecia areata patients. After PBMCs were isolated by density centrifugation and stained for CD3, CD4 and CD8, a FACSAria was used to sort CD4+ and CD8+ T cells. As part of a multicenter biomarker study, untreated alopecia areata patients were recruited. In 5 or 6 patients from the biomarker study, blood CD8+ T cells were sorted further into NKG2D-low and NKG2D-high fractions. Library preparation used the immunoSEQ multiplex PCR assay. RNA was extracted from all samples and reverse transcribed into cDNA as template for TCR sequencing. First-strand cDNA was synthesized using SuperScript III with a 2:1 mix of oligo-dT and random hexamers. A synthetic immune receptor repertoire was used to gauge amplification bias, and whatever bias remained was removed computationally. The paper's processing steps were these. Raw reads were preprocessed to remove errors, and CDR3 was defined according to IMGT conventions as the region from the conserved cysteine to phenylalanine. Clonality was computed as 1 minus the Shannon entropy, with the entropy normalized by log2 of the number of productive unique TCRs. Whether each scalp clone was CD4 or CD8 was inferred by checking scalp TCRbeta sequences against the CD4 and CD8 repertoires from sorted blood. TCRdb holds this immuneACCESS table with in-frame rearrangements only. Some clones are missing; in checked studies, unresolved V genes explain under half, and the rest has no known cause. That table gives V, J and clone size, and the DNA gave D and trimming. A total of almost 35,000 clones appear in this sample, 55% of them only once. Jointly, the top ten make up around two fifths of the sample.

As concerns this clone: What antigen it recognizes has not been identified. Base qualities are not recorded, but no much larger clone differs from it by a single base.

The germline V gene specifies SGHVS as CDR1 and FQNEAQ as CDR2. The CDR3 has 15 amino acids, counting the end cysteine and phenylalanine. The read is trimmed to its CDR3 DNA, 45 bases read in frame from base 1. V has 5 bases trimmed and J has 8 bases trimmed; junction bases matching no gene number 11. The origin of this receptor is a human donor with alopecia areata. Material: NKG2D-high CD8+ T cells sorted from blood. The cell subset or site tag for this specimen amounts to: sorted CD8+ NKG2D-high blood T cells. The sequence links TRBV7-8 to TRBJ1-2; 10 bases in between match TRBD1. The DNA sequence reads TGTGCCAGCAGCGCGACACGACAGGGGGCGCGAGGCTACACCTTC. This gives the protein CASSATRQGARGYTF.